Here is one TCR beta chain with its context. TCRdb's copy holds only in-frame clones and misses some; the assay was immunoSEQ multiplex PCR. The table lists 43,000 or so clones, around nine tenths of them singletons. The CDR3 has 14 residues. V dropped 4 bases and J dropped 4 bases, with 12 bases sitting between them. Per the germline V gene, CDR1 is SGHDT and CDR2 is YYEEEE. The sample comes from a study of OX40 agonist ivuxolimab in advanced cancers. The source of this sequence is an adult with an advanced solid tumor such as melanoma, head and neck, liver or kidney cancer. The sample here was CD4+ or CD8+ T cells sorted from blood, taken in a trial of the OX40 agonist ivuxolimab. The chain carries TRBV5-6 and TRBJ2-1; no definite D call. CDR3 in DNA: TGTGCCAGCAGCAAGAGCTATCATTACAATGAGCAGTTCTTC. Encoded protein: CASSKSYHYNEQFF.